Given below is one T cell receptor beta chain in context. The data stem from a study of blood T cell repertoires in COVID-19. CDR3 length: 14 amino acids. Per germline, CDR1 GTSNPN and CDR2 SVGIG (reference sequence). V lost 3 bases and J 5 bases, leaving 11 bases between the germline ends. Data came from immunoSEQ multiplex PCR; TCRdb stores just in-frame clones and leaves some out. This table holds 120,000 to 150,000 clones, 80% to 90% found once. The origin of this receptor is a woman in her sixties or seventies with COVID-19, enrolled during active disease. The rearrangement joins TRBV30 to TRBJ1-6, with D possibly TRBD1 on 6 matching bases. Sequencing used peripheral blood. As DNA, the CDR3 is TGTGCCTGGAGCCTGGGGGCCGATAATTCACCCCTCCACTTT. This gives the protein CAWSLGADNSPLHF.